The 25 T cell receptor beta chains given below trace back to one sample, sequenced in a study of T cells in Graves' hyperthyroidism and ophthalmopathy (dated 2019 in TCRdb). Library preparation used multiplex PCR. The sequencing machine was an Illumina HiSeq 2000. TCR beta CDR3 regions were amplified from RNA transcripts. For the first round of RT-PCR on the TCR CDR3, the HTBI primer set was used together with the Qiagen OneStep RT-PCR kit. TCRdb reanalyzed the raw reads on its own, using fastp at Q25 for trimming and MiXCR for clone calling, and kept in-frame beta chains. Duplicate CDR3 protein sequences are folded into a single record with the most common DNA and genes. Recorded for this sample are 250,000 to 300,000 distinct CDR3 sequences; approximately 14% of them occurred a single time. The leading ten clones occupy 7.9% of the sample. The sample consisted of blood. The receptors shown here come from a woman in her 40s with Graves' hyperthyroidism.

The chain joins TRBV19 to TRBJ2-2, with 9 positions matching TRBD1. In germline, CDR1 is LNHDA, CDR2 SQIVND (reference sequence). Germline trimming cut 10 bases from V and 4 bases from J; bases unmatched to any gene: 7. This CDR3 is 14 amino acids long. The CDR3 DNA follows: TGTGCCAACTCGGGACAGGGTCCCACCGGGGAGCTGTTTTTT. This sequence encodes CANSGQGPTGELFF.

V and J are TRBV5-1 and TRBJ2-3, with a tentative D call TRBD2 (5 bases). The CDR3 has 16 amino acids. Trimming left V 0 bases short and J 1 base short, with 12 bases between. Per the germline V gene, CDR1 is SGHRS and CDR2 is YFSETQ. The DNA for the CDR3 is TGCGCCAGCAGCTTGGGGACTTCAACCGGCACAGATACGCAGTATTTT. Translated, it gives CASSLGTSTGTDTQYF.

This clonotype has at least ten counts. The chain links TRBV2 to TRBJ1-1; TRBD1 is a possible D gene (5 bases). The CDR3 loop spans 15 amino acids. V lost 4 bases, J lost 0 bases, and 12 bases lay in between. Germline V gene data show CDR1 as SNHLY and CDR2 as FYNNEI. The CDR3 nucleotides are TGTGCCAGCAGTGGTACTAGGGGCATGAACACTGAAGCTTTCTTT. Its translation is CASSGTRGMNTEAFF.

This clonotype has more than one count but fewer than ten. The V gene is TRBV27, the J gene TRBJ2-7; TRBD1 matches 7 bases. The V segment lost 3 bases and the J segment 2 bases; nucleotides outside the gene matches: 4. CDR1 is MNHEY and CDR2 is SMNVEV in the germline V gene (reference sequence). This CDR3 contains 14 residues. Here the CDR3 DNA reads TGTGCCAGCAGTTTCCGGGACAGTACCTACGAGCAGTACTTC. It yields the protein CASSFRDSTYEQYF.

CDR3 protein: CASSPVLAGANEQFF. For the CDR3, the DNA is TGTGCCAGCTCACCAGTACTAGCGGGTGCGAATGAGCAGTTCTTC. This chain joins TRBV18 and TRBJ2-1, with 9 positions matching TRBD2. The V gene's germline CDR1 is KGHSH and CDR2 LQKENI. The ends lost 2 bases at V and 7 bases at J; junction bases unmatched: 6. The CDR3 sequence is 15 residues long. Full variable domain (missing parts from reference TRBV18 and TRBJ2-1): NAGVMQNPRHLVRRRGQEARLRCSPMKGHSHVYWYRQLPEEGLKFMVYLQKENIIDESGMPKERFSAEFPKEGPSILRIQQVVRGDSAAYFCASSPVLAGANEQFFGPGTRLTVL.

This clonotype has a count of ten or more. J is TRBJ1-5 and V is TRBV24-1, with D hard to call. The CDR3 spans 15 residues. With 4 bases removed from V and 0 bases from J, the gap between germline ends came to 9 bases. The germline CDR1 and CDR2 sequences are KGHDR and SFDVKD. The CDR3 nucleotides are TGTGCCACCAGTGACCCCGAGGATAGCAATCAGCCCCAGCATTTT. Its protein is CATSDPEDSNQPQHF.

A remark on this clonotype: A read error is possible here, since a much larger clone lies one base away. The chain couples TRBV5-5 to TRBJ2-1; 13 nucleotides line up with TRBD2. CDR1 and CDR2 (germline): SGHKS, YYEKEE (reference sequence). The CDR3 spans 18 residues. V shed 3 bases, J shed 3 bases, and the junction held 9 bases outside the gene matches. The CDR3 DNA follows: TGTGCCAGCAGCTATCAGGGACTAGCGGGAATACGCTACAATGAGCAGTTCTTC. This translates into CASSYQGLAGIRYNEQFF.

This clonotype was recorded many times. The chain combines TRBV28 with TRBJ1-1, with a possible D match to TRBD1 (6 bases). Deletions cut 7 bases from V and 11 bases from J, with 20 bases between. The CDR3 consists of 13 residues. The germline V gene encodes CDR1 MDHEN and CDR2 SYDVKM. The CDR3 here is CASMSGGLRGAFF. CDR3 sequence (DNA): TGTGCCAGCATGAGCGGGGGCCTACGTGGTGCTTTCTTT.

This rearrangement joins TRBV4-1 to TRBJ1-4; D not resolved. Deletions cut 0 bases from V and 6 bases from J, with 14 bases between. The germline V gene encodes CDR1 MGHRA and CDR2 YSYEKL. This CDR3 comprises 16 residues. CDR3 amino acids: CASSQDGVVRDEKLFF. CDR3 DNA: TGCGCCAGCAGCCAAGATGGGGTAGTGAGGGATGAAAAACTGTTTTTT.

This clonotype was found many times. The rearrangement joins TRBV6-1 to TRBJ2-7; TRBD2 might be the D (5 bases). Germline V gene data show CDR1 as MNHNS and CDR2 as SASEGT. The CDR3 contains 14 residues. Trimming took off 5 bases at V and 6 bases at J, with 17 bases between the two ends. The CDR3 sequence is CASSYRGRGSEQYF. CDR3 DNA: TGTGCCAGCAGTTATCGTGGGAGAGGGAGCGAGCAGTACTTC.

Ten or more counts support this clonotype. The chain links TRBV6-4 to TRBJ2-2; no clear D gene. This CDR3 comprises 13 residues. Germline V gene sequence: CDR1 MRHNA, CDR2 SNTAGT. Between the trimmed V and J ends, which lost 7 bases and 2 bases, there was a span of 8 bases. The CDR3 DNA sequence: TGTGCCAGCAAAGTTAGCAACACCGGGGAGCTGTTTTTT. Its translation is CASKVSNTGELFF.

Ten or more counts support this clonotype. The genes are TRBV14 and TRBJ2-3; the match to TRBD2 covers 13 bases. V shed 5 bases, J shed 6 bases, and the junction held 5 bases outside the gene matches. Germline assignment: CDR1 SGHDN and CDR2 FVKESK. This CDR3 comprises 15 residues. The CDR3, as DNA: TGTGCCAGCAGCTGGACTAGCGGGAGTTATGATACGCAGTATTTT. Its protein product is CASSWTSGSYDTQYF.

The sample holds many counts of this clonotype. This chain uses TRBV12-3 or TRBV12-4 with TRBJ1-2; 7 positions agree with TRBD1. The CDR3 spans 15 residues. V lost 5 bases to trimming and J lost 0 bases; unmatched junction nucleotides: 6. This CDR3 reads CASSTWDSSNYGYTF. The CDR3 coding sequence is TGTGCCAGCAGTACTTGGGACAGTTCTAACTATGGCTACACCTTC.

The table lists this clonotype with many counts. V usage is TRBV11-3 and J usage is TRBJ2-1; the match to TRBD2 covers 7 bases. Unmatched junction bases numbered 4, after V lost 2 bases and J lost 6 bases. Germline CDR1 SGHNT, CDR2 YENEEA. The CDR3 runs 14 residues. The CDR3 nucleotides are TGTGCCAGCAGCTTACCTGGCGGGAGCAATGAGCAGTTCTTC. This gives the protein CASSLPGGSNEQFF.

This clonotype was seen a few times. CDR3 sequence reads: CASSSRGGFNYGYTF. In DNA form, the CDR3 reads TGTGCCAGCAGCTCGCGGGGGGGATTTAACTATGGCTACACCTTC. The chain is built from TRBV3-1 and TRBJ1-2, with TRBD1 as a possible D gene (5 bases). Germline assignment: CDR1 LGHDT and CDR2 YNNKEL (reference sequence). The CDR3 runs to 15 residues. The germline V and J ends were trimmed by 5 bases and 1 base, with 14 bases remaining between them.

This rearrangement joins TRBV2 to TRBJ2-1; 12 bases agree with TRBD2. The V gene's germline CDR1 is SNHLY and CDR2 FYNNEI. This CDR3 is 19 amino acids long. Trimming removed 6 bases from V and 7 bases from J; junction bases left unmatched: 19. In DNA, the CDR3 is TGTGCCAGCAGGATGACGCCTAGCGGGAGGGCCGAGTTTGTTAATGAGCAGTTCTTC. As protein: CASRMTPSGRAEFVNEQFF.

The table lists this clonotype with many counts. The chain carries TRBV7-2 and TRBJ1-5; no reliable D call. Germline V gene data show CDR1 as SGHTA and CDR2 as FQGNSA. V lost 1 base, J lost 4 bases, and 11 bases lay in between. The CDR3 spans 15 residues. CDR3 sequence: CASSLGYSPNQPQHF. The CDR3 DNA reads TGTGCCAGCAGCTTAGGGTACAGCCCTAATCAGCCCCAGCATTTT.

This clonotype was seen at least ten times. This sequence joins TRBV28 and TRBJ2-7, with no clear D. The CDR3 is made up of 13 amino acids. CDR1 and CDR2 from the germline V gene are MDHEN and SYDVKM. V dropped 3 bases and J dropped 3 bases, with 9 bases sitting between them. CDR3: CASSLGRNYEQYF. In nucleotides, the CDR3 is TGTGCCAGCAGTTTGGGTCGGAACTACGAGCAGTACTTC.

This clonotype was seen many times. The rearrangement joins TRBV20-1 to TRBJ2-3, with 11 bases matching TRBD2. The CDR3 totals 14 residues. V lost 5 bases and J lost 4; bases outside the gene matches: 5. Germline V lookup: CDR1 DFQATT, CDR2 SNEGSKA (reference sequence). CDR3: CSAPTSGISDTQYF. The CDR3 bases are TGCAGTGCTCCGACTAGCGGGATATCAGATACGCAGTATTTT.

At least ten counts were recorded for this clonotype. The CDR3 bases are TGCAGTGCTAGAACGATGGCAGGGGGCTGGGATACGCAGTATTTT. Its protein is CSARTMAGGWDTQYF. The chain carries TRBV20-1 and TRBJ2-3; 8 bases fit TRBD1. The CDR3 runs to 15 residues. V trimming: 2 bases; J trimming: 6 bases; junction bases outside the gene matches: 10. Looked up from germline, CDR1 is DFQATT and CDR2 is SNEGSKA (reference sequence).

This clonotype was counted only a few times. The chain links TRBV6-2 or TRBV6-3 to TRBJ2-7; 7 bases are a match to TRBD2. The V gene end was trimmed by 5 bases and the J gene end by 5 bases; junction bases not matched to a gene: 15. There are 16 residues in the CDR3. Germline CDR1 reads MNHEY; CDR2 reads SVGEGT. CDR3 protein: CASSGPIGTGGHEQYF. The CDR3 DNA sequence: TGTGCCAGCAGTGGCCCAATCGGGACGGGGGGACACGAGCAGTACTTC.

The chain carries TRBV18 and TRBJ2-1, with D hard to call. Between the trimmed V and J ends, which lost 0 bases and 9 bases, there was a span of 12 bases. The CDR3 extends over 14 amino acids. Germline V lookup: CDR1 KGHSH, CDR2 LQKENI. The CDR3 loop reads CASSPPYGKSEQFF. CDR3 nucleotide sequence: TGTGCCAGCTCACCACCCTACGGAAAGAGTGAGCAGTTCTTC. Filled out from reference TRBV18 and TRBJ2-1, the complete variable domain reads NAGVMQNPRHLVRRRGQEARLRCSPMKGHSHVYWYRQLPEEGLKFMVYLQKENIIDESGMPKERFSAEFPKEGPSILRIQQVVRGDSAAYFCASSPPYGKSEQFFGPGTRLTVL.

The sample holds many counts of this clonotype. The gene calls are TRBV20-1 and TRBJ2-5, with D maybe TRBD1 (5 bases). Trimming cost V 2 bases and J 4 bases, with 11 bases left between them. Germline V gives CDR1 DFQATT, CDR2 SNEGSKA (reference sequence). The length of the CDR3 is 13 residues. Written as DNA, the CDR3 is TGCAGTGCTAGAAGTCCAGGGCGAGAGACCCAGTACTTC. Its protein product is CSARSPGRETQYF.

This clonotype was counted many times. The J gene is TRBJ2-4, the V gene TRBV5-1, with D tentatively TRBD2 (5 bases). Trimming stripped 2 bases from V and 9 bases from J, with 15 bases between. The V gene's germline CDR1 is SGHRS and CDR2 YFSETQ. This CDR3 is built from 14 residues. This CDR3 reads CASSFRSSAGIQYF. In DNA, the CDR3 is TGCGCCAGCAGCTTCCGGTCTTCGGCGGGCATTCAGTACTTC.

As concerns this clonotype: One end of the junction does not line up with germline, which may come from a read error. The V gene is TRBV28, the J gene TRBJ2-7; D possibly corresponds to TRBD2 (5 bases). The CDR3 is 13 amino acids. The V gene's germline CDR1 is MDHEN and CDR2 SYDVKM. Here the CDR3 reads CASSPPPDYGQYF. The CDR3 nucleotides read TGTGCCAGCAGTCCTCCCCCAGACTACGGGCAGTACTTC.